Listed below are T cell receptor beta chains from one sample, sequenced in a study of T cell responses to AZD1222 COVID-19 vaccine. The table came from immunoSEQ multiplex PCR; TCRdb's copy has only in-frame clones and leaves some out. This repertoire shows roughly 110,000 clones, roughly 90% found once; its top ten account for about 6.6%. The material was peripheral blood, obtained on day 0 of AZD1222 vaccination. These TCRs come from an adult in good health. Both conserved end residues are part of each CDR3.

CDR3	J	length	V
CASRTVGGANNSPLHF	TRBJ1-6	16	TRBV19
CASSRTGYGNTIYF	TRBJ1-3	14	TRBV7-8
CASSFRDRGGPGANVLTF	TRBJ2-6	18	TRBV28
CASRAGTGELFF	TRBJ2-2	12	TRBV28
CASVRDRGYQPQHF	TRBJ1-5	14	TRBV19
CASSPSWDSPLHF	TRBJ1-6	13	TRBV7-9
CASSFYRDHPSEQYF	TRBJ2-7	15	TRBV6-2/TRBV6-3
CASSMYGQGDPYEQYF	TRBJ2-7	16	TRBV19
CASSSGTGPNWGYTF	TRBJ1-2	15	TRBV6-5
CASRGWEANTEAFF	TRBJ1-1	14	TRBV5-1
CASTRTGGDYGYTF	TRBJ1-2	14	TRBV19
CASSLGQRTYEQYF	TRBJ2-7	14	TRBV5-1
CASSDRSLNTGELFF	TRBJ2-2	15	TRBV9
CAIRPGLAMDHEQFF	TRBJ2-1	15	TRBV10-3
CASTAGHEQYF	TRBJ2-7	11	TRBV5-5
CASRGNGVGKNIQYF	TRBJ2-4	15	TRBV2
CASSLGTFPGAQYF	TRBJ2-3	14	TRBV5-1
CASSPIPPTGTGNTIYF	TRBJ1-3	17	TRBV27
CARSSPGAHTEAFF	TRBJ1-1	14	TRBV5-3
CATNYDRDDTEAFF	TRBJ1-1	14	TRBV15
CASSLGSHNEKLFF	TRBJ1-4	14	TRBV28
CASSIQRGYNEQFF	TRBJ2-1	14	TRBV19
CASSLVDPAGGYTF	TRBJ1-2	14	TRBV28
CASSPPTSGSIYEQFF	TRBJ2-1	16	TRBV28
CASSVMGQGPVGEQFF	TRBJ2-1	16	TRBV7-9
CASGYRGAGAHEQFF	TRBJ2-1	15	TRBV12-5
CATSDPNTGELFF	TRBJ2-2	13	TRBV24-1
CSASSGNTIYF	TRBJ1-3	11	TRBV20-1
CASSKGTSGNEQFF	TRBJ2-1	14	TRBV19
CASRTGGTYEQYF	TRBJ2-7	13	TRBV6-5
CASSKDRENYEQYF	TRBJ2-7	14	TRBV19
CATSRDAGGDGRSEQYF	TRBJ2-7	17	TRBV15
CASSLVGGNQPQHF	TRBJ1-5	14	TRBV7-2
CSVVLGGGTYRLREKLFF	TRBJ1-4	18	TRBV29-1
CASTWTNSGANVLTF	TRBJ2-6	15	TRBV11-2
CASSLGAGYEQYF	TRBJ2-7	13	TRBV7-2
CATSDPYNPAGGYTF	TRBJ1-2	15	TRBV24-1
CASSIGQGGTYEQYF	TRBJ2-7	15	TRBV19
CASSLVGIKFF	TRBJ2-1	11	TRBV27
CASSTPGQGKGNEQFF	TRBJ2-1	16	TRBV19